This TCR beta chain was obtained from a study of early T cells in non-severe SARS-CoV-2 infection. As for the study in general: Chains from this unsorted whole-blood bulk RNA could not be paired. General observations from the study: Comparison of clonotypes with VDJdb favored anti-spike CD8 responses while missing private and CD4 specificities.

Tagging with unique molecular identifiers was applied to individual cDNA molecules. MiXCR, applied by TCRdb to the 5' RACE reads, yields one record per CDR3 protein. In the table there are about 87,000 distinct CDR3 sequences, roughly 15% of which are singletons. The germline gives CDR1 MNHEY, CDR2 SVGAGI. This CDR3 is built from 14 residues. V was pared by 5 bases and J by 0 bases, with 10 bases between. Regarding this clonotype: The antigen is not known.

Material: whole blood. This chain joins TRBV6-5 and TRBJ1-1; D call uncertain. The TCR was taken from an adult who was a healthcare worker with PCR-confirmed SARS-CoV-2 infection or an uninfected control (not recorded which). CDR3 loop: CASSGVNLNTEAFF. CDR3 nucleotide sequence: TGTGCCAGCAGTGGGGTCAACTTGAACACTGAAGCTTTCTTT.